This is a list of T cell receptor beta chains from one sample in a study of CD8+CD57+ T cells in acquired aplastic anemia. TCRdb reprocessed the reads via MiXCR and lists one record per CDR3 protein. This table holds approximately 150,000 distinct CDR3 sequences, roughly two thirds found once. The specimen sequenced was sorted CD4+, CD8+, or CD8+CD57+ T cells (not recorded which) from PBMCs. The receptors derive from a human donor with aplastic anemia. Both conserved end residues are part of each CDR3. D genes are given only for firm matches. Clone sizes are given selectively: once, few, many, or a class where the clone is expanded.

D gene,V gene,clone size,J gene,CDR3 DNA,CDR3 protein
NA,TRBV5-1,NA,TRBJ2-6,TGCGCCAGCAGCTACCGGACCGCTGGGGCCAACGTCCTGACTTTC,CASSYRTAGANVLTF
NA,TRBV25-1,NA,TRBJ1-2,TGTGCCAGCAGTGATACCGGGACCTTCTATGGCTACACCTTC,CASSDTGTFYGYTF
NA,TRBV20-1,NA,TRBJ1-1,TGCAGTGCTAGAACCCCAGAGAACACTGAAGCTTTCTTT,CSARTPENTEAFF
NA,TRBV10-2,once,TRBJ2-3,TGTGCCAGCAGTTTGGACGGAGCAAATACGCAGTATTTT,CASSLDGANTQYF
NA,TRBV20-1,NA,TRBJ1-5,TGCAGTGCTAGAGATCCGATGGTGTCTGGTGCCTATTTT,CSARDPMVSGAYF
NA,TRBV20-1,NA,TRBJ1-6,TGCAGTGCCCCCGTGGGGATCAACTATAATTCACCCCTCCACTTT,CSAPVGINYNSPLHF
NA,TRBV7-2,NA,TRBJ2-7,TGTGCCAGCAGCCCCTGGGCAGGGCCCTACGAGCAGTACTTC,CASSPWAGPYEQYF
NA,TRBV25-1,NA,TRBJ2-1,TGTGCCAGCAGTGATCCTTCAGACGGGAACAATGAGCAGTTCTTC,CASSDPSDGNNEQFF
TRBD2,TRBV25-1,NA,TRBJ2-1,TGTGCCAGCAGTGAATACCTAGCGGGGGCGACCAATGAGCAGTTCTTC,CASSEYLAGATNEQFF
NA,TRBV5-1,NA,TRBJ1-6,TGCGCCAGCAGCTTGGCCGGGGATTCACCCCTCCACTTT,CASSLAGDSPLHF
TRBD2,TRBV7-2,NA,TRBJ2-7,TGTGCCAGCAGCAGAGACGGCGGGAGGCTCTCCTACTGCGAGCAGTACTTC,CASSRDGGRLSYCEQYF
NA,TRBV4-1,NA,TRBJ2-2,TGCGCCAGCAGCCAAGATGATCAGTACGGGGAGCTGTTTTTT,CASSQDDQYGELFF
NA,TRBV6-4,NA,TRBJ2-7,TGTGCCAGCAGTGCCTCGACTCAGGCCGGGGAGCCTTCCTACGAGCAGTACTTC,CASSASTQAGEPSYEQYF
NA,TRBV25-1,NA,TRBJ2-7,TGTGCCAGCAGTGGTGGGCAGGGGTCCTCCGAGCAGTACTTC,CASSGGQGSSEQYF
NA,TRBV6-4,NA,TRBJ2-1,TGTGCCAGCAGTGACTCGATCGGGGAGAACGGCAGGGACTCCTACAATGAGCAGTTCTTC,CASSDSIGENGRDSYNEQFF
TRBD1,TRBV6-1,many,TRBJ2-1,TGTGCCAGCAGTGGACAGGGGGAGTACAATGAGCAGTTCTTC,CASSGQGEYNEQFF
NA,TRBV6-6,NA,TRBJ1-4,TGTGCCAGCAGTTACGTAAGGGGGATGAATGAAAAACTGTTTTTT,CASSYVRGMNEKLFF